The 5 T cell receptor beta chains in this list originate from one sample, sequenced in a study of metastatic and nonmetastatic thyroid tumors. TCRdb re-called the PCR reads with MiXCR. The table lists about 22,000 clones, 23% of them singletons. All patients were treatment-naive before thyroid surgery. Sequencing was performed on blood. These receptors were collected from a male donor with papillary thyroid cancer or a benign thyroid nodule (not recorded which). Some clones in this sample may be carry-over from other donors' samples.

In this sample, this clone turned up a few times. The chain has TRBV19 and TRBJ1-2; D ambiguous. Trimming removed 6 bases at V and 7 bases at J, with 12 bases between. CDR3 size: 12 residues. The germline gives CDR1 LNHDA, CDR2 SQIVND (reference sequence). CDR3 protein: CASSPNSVGYTF. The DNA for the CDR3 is TGTGCCAGTAGCCCGAATTCTGTTGGCTACACCTTC.

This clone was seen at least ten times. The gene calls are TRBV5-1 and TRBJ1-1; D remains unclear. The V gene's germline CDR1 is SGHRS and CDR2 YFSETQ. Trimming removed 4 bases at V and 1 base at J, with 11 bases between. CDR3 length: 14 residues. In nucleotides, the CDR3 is TGCGCCAGCAGCCGAAATGGAGAGAACACTGAAGCTTTCTTT. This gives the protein CASSRNGENTEAFF.

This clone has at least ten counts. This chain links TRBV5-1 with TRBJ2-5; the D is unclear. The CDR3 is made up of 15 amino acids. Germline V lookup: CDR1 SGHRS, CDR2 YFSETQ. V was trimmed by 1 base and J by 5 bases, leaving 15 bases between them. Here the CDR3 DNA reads TGCGCCAGCAGCTTGAATAGCCAATTGGTGGAGACCCAGTACTTC. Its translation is CASSLNSQLVETQYF.

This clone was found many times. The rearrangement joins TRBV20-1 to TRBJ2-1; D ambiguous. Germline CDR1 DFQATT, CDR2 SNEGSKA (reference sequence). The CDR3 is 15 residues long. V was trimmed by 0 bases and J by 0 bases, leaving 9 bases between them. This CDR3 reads CSARDGGSSYNEQFF. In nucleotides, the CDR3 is TGCAGTGCTAGAGATGGCGGTAGCTCCTACAATGAGCAGTTCTTC.

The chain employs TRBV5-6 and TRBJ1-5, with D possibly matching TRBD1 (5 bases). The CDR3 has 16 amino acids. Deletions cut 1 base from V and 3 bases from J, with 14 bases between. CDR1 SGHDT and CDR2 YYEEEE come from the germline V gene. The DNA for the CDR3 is TGTGCCAGCAGCTTGTTAGCAGGGCCTACCAATCAGCCCCAGCATTTT. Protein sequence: CASSLLAGPTNQPQHF.